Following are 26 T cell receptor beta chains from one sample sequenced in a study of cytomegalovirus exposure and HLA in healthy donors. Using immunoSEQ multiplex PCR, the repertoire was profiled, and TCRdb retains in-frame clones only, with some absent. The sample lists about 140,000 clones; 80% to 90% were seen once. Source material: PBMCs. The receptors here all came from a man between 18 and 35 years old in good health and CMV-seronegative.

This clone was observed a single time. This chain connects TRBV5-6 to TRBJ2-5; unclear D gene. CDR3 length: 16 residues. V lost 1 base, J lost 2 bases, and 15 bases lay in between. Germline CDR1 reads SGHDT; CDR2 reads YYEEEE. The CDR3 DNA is TGTGCCAGCAGCTTGAGTCCGCGCCTAGAACAAGAGACCCAGTACTTC. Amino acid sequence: CASSLSPRLEQETQYF.

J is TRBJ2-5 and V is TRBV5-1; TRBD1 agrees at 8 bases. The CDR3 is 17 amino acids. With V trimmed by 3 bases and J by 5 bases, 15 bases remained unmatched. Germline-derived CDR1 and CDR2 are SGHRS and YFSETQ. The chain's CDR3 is CASSWRDRSRWGETQYF. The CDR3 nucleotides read TGCGCCAGCAGCTGGAGGGACAGGAGTCGCTGGGGGGAGACCCAGTACTTC.

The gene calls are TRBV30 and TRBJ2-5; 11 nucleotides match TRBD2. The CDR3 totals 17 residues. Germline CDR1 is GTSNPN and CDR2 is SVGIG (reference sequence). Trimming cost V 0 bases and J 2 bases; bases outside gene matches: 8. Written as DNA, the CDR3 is TGTGCCTGGAGTGTCGGGCTAGCGGGAGGATTACAAGAGACCCAGTACTTC. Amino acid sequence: CAWSVGLAGGLQETQYF.

The CDR3 sequence: CAISLLDGELFF. Here the CDR3 DNA reads TGTGCCATCAGTCTCCTAGACGGGGAGCTGTTTTTT. The genes are TRBV10-3 and TRBJ2-2, with D hard to call. The CDR3 totals 12 residues. The germline V gene has CDR1 ENHRY and CDR2 SYGVKD. V lost 5 bases and J lost 7, with 8 bases in between.

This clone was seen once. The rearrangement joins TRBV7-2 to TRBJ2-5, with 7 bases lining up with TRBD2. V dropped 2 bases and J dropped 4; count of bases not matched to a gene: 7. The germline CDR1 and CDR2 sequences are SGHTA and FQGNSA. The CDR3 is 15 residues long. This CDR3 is CASSLRVGRGETQYF. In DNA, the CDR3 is TGTGCCAGCAGCTTACGGGTAGGGAGGGGAGAGACCCAGTACTTC.

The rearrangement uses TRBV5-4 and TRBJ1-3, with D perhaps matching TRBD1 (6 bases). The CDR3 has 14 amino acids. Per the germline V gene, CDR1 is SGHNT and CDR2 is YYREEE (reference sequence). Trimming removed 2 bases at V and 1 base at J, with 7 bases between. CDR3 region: CASSFTGSGNTIYF. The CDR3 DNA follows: TGTGCCAGCAGCTTTACAGGGTCTGGAAACACCATATATTTT. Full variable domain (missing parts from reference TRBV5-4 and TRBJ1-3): ETGVTQSPTHLIKTRGQQVTLRCSSQSGHNTVSWYQQALGQGPQFIFQYYREEENGRGNFPPRFSGLQFPNYSSELNVNALELDDSALYLCASSFTGSGNTIYFGEGSWLTVV.

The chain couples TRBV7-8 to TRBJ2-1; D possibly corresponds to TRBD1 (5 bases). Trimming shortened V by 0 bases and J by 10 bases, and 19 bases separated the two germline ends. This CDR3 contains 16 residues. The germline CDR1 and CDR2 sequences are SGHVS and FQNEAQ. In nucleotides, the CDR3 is TGTGCCAGCAGCTTAGCTGTTCCATACCAAAGGACAGAGCAGTTCTTC. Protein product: CASSLAVPYQRTEQFF. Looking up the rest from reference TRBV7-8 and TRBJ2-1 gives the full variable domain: GAGVSQSPRYKVAKRGQDVALRCDPISGHVSLFWYQQALGQGPEFLTYFQNEAQLDKSGLPSDRFFAERPEGSVSTLKIQRTQQEDSAVYLCASSLAVPYQRTEQFFGPGTRLTVL.

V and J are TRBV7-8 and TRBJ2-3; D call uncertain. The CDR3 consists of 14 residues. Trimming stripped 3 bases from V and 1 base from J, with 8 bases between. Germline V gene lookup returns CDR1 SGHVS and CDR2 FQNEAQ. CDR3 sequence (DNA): TGTGCCAGCAGCTTCATGGCAGGCACAGATACGCAGTATTTT. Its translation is CASSFMAGTDTQYF.

This CDR3 is CASSLTQERNEQFF. CDR3 nucleotides: TGTGCCAGCAGTTTAACACAGGAGCGCAATGAGCAGTTCTTC. V usage is TRBV27 and J usage is TRBJ2-1; D is perhaps TRBD1 (5 bases). V was shortened by 2 bases and J by 6 bases, with 11 bases between the two germline ends. Germline-derived CDR1 and CDR2 are MNHEY and SMNVEV (reference sequence). The length of the CDR3 is 14 residues.

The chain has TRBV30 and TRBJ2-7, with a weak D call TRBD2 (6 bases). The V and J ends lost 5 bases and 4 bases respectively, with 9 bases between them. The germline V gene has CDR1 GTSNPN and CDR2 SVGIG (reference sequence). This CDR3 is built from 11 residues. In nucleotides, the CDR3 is TGTGCCTGGGAGGCGGGGTACGAGCAGTACTTC. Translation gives CAWEAGYEQYF.

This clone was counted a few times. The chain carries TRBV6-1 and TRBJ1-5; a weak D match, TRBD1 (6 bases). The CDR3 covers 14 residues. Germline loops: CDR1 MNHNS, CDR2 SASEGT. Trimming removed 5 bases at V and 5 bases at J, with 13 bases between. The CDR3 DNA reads TGTGCCAGCAGTACCCGGGGGGCGGATCAGCCCCAGCATTTT. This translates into CASSTRGADQPQHF.

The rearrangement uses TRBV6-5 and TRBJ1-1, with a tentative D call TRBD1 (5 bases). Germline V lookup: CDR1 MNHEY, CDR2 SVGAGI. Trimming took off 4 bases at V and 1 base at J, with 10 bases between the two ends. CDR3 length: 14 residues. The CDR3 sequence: CASSLRQRNTEAFF. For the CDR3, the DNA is TGTGCCAGCAGTTTAAGACAGCGGAACACTGAAGCTTTCTTT.

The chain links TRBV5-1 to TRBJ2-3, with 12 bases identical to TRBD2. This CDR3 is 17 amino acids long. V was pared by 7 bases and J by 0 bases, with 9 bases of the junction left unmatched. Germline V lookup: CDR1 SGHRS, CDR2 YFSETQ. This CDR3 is CASGGTSGSASTDTQYF. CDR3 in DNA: TGCGCCAGCGGCGGGACTAGCGGGTCCGCGAGCACAGATACGCAGTATTTT.

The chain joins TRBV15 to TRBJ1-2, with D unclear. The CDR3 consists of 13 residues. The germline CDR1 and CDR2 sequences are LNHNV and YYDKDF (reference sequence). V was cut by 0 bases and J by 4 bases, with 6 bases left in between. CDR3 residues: CATSRDVLYGYTF. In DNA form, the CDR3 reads TGTGCCACCAGCAGAGATGTCCTCTATGGCTACACCTTC.

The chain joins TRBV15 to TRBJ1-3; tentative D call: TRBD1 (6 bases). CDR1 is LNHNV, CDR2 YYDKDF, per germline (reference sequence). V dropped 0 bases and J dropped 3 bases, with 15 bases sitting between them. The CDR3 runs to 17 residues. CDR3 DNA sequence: TGTGCCACCAGCAGAGATCGGGGGGCGCTGGGTGGAAACACCATATATTTT. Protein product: CATSRDRGALGGNTIYF.

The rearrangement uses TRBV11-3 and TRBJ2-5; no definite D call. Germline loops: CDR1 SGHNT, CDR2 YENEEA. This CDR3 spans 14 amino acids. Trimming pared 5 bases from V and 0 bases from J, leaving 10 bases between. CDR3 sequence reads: CASSPDDNQETQYF. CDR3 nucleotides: TGTGCCAGCAGCCCTGATGACAACCAAGAGACCCAGTACTTC.

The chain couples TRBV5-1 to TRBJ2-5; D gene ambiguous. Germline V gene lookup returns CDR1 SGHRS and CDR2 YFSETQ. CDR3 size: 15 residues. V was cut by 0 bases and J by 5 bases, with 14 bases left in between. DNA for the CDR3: TGCGCCAGCAGCTTGGGAGGTACTGGATGGGAGACCCAGTACTTC. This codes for CASSLGGTGWETQYF.

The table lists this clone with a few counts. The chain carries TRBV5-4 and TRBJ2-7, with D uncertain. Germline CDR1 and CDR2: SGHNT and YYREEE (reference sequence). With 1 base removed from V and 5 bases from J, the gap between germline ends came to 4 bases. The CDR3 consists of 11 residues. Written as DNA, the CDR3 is TGTGCCAGCAGCTTGTTTAACGAGCAGTACTTC. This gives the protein CASSLFNEQYF.

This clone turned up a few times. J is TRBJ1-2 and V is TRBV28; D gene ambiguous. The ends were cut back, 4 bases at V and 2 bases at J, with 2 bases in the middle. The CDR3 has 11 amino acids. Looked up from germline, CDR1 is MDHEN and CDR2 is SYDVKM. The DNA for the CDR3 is TGTGCCAGCAGTTCGAACTATGGCTACACCTTC. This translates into CASSSNYGYTF.

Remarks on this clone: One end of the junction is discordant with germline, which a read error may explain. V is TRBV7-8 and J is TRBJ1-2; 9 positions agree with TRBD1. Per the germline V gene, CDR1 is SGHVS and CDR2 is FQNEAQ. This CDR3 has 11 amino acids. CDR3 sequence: CASSPGQGKSF. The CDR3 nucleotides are TGTGCCAGCAGCCCAGGACAGGGGAAGTCCTTC.

CDR3 loop: CASSEAWSSYEQYF. DNA for the CDR3: TGTGCCAGCAGTGAAGCGTGGAGCTCCTACGAGCAGTACTTC. V is TRBV6-1 and J is TRBJ2-7, with D unresolved. The CDR3 spans 14 residues. Trimming removed 0 bases from V and 0 bases from J, with 6 bases in between. CDR1 and CDR2 from the germline V gene are MNHNS and SASEGT.

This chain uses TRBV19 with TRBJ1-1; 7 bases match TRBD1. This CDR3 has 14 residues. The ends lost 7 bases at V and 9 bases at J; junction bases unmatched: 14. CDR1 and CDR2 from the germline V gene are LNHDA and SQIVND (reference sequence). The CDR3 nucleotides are TGTGCCAGTACCACCCAAGGGGGCAGGATGAAAGCTTTCTTT. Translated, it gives CASTTQGGRMKAFF.

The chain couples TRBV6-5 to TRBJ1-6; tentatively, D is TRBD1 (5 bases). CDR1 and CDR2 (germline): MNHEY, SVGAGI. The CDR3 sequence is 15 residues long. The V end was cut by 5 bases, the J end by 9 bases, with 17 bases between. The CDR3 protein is CASSSGTAALSPLHF. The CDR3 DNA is TGTGCCAGCAGTAGCGGGACGGCCGCCCTTTCACCCCTCCACTTT.

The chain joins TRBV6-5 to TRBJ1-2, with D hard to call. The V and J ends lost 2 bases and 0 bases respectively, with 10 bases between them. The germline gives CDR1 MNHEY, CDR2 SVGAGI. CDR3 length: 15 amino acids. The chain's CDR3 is CASSYGPESNYGYTF. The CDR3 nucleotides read TGTGCCAGCAGTTACGGGCCCGAATCTAACTATGGCTACACCTTC.

CDR3 amino acids: CASSQGILGVMNTEAFF. The CDR3 DNA follows: TGCGCCAGCAGCCAAGGGATTTTAGGGGTGATGAACACTGAAGCTTTCTTT. The chain has TRBV4-1 and TRBJ1-1, with a possible D match to TRBD1 (5 bases). The CDR3 has 17 amino acids. Per germline, CDR1 MGHRA and CDR2 YSYEKL. V gave up 1 base and J gave up 0 bases, with 15 bases separating them.

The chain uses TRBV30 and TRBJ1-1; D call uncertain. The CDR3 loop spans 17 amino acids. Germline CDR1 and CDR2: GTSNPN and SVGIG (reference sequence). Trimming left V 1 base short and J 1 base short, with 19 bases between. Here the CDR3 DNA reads TGTGCCTGGAGTGATTGGACTCGGGCGTTTAAGAACACTGAAGCTTTCTTT. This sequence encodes CAWSDWTRAFKNTEAFF.